A single sample is the source of the 8 T cell receptor beta chains below, sequenced in a study of blood T cell repertoires in COVID-19. The method was immunoSEQ multiplex PCR; TCRdb's version includes in-frame clones alone and lacks a portion of them. The sample consists of about 430,000 clones, about 88% of them appearing once. The sample taken for sequencing was PBMCs or T cells enriched from blood (not recorded which). The receptors originated from a woman between 18 and 30 years old who had been exposed to COVID-19.

The chain recombines TRBV6-1 with TRBJ1-3; D is perhaps TRBD1 (6 bases). The CDR3 contains 15 residues. Trimming removed 0 bases at V and 4 bases at J, with 10 bases between. The germline gives CDR1 MNHNS, CDR2 SASEGT. CDR3 sequence (DNA): TGTGCCAGCAGTGAAGCGGCAGGGGCCGGAAACACCATATATTTT. Its protein is CASSEAAGAGNTIYF.

The J gene is TRBJ2-2, the V gene TRBV24-1; 9 nucleotides agree with TRBD1. CDR1 is KGHDR, CDR2 SFDVKD, per germline. The CDR3 runs to 16 residues. Trimming cost V 4 bases and J 5 bases; bases outside gene matches: 7. CDR3 sequence (DNA): TGTGCCACCAGTGACGAGGACAGGGGCTTGACCGGGGAGCTGTTTTTT. Protein: CATSDEDRGLTGELFF.

The V and J genes are TRBV5-8 and TRBJ1-5; a possible D gene is TRBD1 (6 bases). V was clipped by 4 bases and J by 0 bases, with 14 bases between them. This CDR3 contains 16 residues. CDR1 is SGHTS and CDR2 is YDEGEE in the germline V gene. The CDR3 nucleotides read TGTGCCAGCAGCCGCCATGGACAGTATAGCAATCAGCCCCAGCATTTT. It specifies CASSRHGQYSNQPQHF.

This chain connects TRBV10-3 to TRBJ1-2; TRBD1 agrees at 7 bases. Per the germline V gene, CDR1 is ENHRY and CDR2 is SYGVKD. V lost 2 bases, J lost 8 bases, and 5 bases stayed unmatched. The CDR3 spans 13 residues. The CDR3 here is CAISETGAGGYTF. Written as DNA, the CDR3 is TGTGCCATCAGTGAGACAGGGGCTGGCGGCTACACCTTC.

This clone was detected once. The V call is TRBV13, the J call TRBJ2-3, with 13 bases identical to TRBD2. V shed 7 bases, J shed 6 bases, and the junction held 7 bases outside the gene matches. CDR1 and CDR2 from the germline V gene are PRHDT and FYEKMQ (reference sequence). The CDR3 contains 15 residues. The DNA for the CDR3 is TGTGCCAGCATCCAACTAGCGGGGGGGCTGGATACGCAGTATTTT. Protein product: CASIQLAGGLDTQYF.

The CDR3 region is CASTHYRGNQPQHF. The CDR3 coding sequence is TGTGCCAGTACCCATTACAGGGGCAATCAGCCCCAGCATTTT. The gene calls are TRBV19 and TRBJ1-5; tentatively, D is TRBD1 (6 bases). Trimming pared 7 bases from V and 2 bases from J, leaving 12 bases between. This CDR3 contains 14 residues. Germline V gene lookup returns CDR1 LNHDA and CDR2 SQIVND (reference sequence). Combining the CDR3 with reference TRBV19 and TRBJ1-5 gives the whole variable domain DGGITQSPKYLFRKEGQNVTLSCEQNLNHDAMYWYRQDPGQGLRLIYYSQIVNDFQKGDIAEGYSVSREKKESFPLTVTSAQKNPTAFYLCASTHYRGNQPQHFGDGTRLSIL.

The chain is built from TRBV3-1 (or the pseudogene TRBV3-2) and TRBJ2-7; 9 bases are a match to TRBD2. CDR1 and CDR2 from the germline V gene are LGHDT and YNNKEL (reference sequence). The CDR3 spans 15 residues. Trimming cost V 4 bases and J 2 bases; bases outside gene matches: 6. CDR3 loop: CASSRGLAGTYEQYF. The CDR3 DNA reads TGTGCCAGCAGCCGGGGCCTAGCGGGAACCTACGAGCAGTACTTC.

This rearrangement joins TRBV5-1 to TRBJ2-7, with TRBD2 matching 10 bases. Per the germline V gene, CDR1 is SGHRS and CDR2 is YFSETQ. The J segment lost 1 base and the V segment lost 2 bases, leaving 3 bases of the junction unmatched. The CDR3 sequence is 15 residues long. The CDR3 DNA reads as TGCGCCAGCAGCTTAGCGGGACTAGCGTCCTACGAGCAGTACTTC. It translates to CASSLAGLASYEQYF.